This TCR beta chain originates from a study of long-term antiretroviral therapy in people with HIV. The J segment lost 2 bases and the V segment lost 4 bases, leaving 1 base of the junction unmatched. This CDR3 has 13 amino acids. Germline lookup yields CDR1 SGHNT and CDR2 YENEEA. At survey level, the immunoSEQ assay was run in its v3.0 version. This table comes from immunoSEQ multiplex PCR, and its TCRdb copy is limited to in-frame clones, with some not included. The profile shows about 21,000 clones, around 69% of them singletons. This TCR was sampled from a woman aged 40 to 49 with HIV. The sample consisted of unsorted PBMCs, taken less than 1.8 years before starting antiretroviral therapy. The rearrangement joins TRBV11-3 to TRBJ2-7; 8 positions agree with TRBD2. CDR3 DNA: TGTGCCAGCAGCTGGGGACTAGCCTACGAGCAGTACTTC. The encoded protein is CASSWGLAYEQYF.